This is a list of T cell receptor beta chains from one sample in a study of blood T cell repertoires in COVID-19. TCRdb's table, derived via immunoSEQ multiplex PCR, lists solely in-frame clones and lacks some. The table lists approximately 210,000 clones, roughly 83% of them singletons. The sequencing sample was made of peripheral blood. Receptors originate from a woman between 70 and 85 years old with active or convalescent COVID-19. CDR3s include the opening cysteine and the closing phenylalanine or tryptophan.

V gene: TRBV30; CDR3 protein: CAWSVGAGTGVLPLHF
V gene: TRBV18; CDR3 protein: CASSPRTGPTGELFF
V gene: TRBV6-5; CDR3 protein: CASNRGVNQPQHF
V gene: TRBV11-2; CDR3 protein: CASSFRQGGQPQHF
V gene: TRBV10-1; CDR3 protein: CASNRTSGIYEQYF
V gene: TRBV9; CDR3 protein: CASSAGQYKNIQYF
V gene: TRBV10-3; CDR3 protein: CAIRLEQISPLHF
V gene: TRBV6-5; CDR3 protein: CASRSLTVHNEKLFF
V gene: TRBV28; CDR3 protein: CASSSTGGRGNTIYF
V gene: TRBV18; CDR3 protein: CASSPPGVGGQPQHF
V gene: TRBV6-6; CDR3 protein: CASTWRVMNTEAFF
V gene: TRBV5-1; CDR3 protein: CASSLTGRNEQYF
V gene: TRBV25-1; CDR3 protein: CASRLGGGTEAFF
V gene: TRBV28; CDR3 protein: CASSLPGTNTGELFF
V gene: TRBV7-3; CDR3 protein: CASSAGLNTEAFF
V gene: TRBV10-3; CDR3 protein: CAIREERARESPLHF
V gene: TRBV28; CDR3 protein: CASISGGARPNEKLFF
V gene: TRBV6-5; CDR3 protein: CASSKRDRGRGEQYF
V gene: TRBV30; CDR3 protein: CAWSGVSGGRSYNEQFF
V gene: TRBV30; CDR3 protein: CAWSVGGLNEKLFF
V gene: TRBV7-2; CDR3 protein: CASSVANFLNNEQFF
V gene: TRBV5-6; CDR3 protein: CASSLGRVAGDEAFF
V gene: TRBV15; CDR3 protein: CATSGGLSGRMYNEQFF
V gene: TRBV4-1; CDR3 protein: CASSQEFWGRETQYF
V gene: TRBV19; CDR3 protein: CASSNDGRRSGNTIYF
V gene: TRBV12-5; CDR3 protein: CASGLTGTVTSGAYNEQFF
V gene: TRBV5-1; CDR3 protein: CASSSPALRDTYSDTQYF
V gene: TRBV2; CDR3 protein: CASSEAGAQTFSGNTIYF
V gene: TRBV7-2; CDR3 protein: CASSSPAARNEQFF
V gene: TRBV7-2; CDR3 protein: CASSPGQGFGQPQHF
V gene: TRBV30; CDR3 protein: CAWSATTNLNEQFF
V gene: TRBV11-2; CDR3 protein: CASSFGSAGGYTF
V gene: TRBV5-6; CDR3 protein: CASSLGPRTSQETQYF
V gene: TRBV11-3; CDR3 protein: CASSLYRNTGELFF
V gene: TRBV19; CDR3 protein: CASSISLQGGYGYTF
V gene: TRBV6-1; CDR3 protein: CASSESLVRETQYF
V gene: TRBV10-3; CDR3 protein: CAITAATSLNTGELFF
V gene: TRBV29-1; CDR3 protein: CSGRGLTNEKLFF
V gene: TRBV7-2; CDR3 protein: CASSLKGMKQYF
V gene: TRBV19; CDR3 protein: CASSWGGIGAEAFF
V gene: TRBV3-1/TRBV3-2; CDR3 protein: CASSQGTNTGELFF
V gene: TRBV11-2; CDR3 protein: CASSLAGSYEQYF
V gene: TRBV30; CDR3 protein: CAWSGPFGREPYEQYF
V gene: TRBV30; CDR3 protein: CAWSAGSGTVGNTIYF
V gene: TRBV30; CDR3 protein: CAWSETGIYGYTF
V gene: TRBV6-5; CDR3 protein: CASKGLHGGGNTIYF
V gene: TRBV5-1; CDR3 protein: CASRRPGSNTEAFF
V gene: TRBV6-5; CDR3 protein: CASSYSGRGSLGYTF
V gene: TRBV18; CDR3 protein: CASSPRRGETEAFF
V gene: TRBV4-1; CDR3 protein: CASSQETGEIQPQHF